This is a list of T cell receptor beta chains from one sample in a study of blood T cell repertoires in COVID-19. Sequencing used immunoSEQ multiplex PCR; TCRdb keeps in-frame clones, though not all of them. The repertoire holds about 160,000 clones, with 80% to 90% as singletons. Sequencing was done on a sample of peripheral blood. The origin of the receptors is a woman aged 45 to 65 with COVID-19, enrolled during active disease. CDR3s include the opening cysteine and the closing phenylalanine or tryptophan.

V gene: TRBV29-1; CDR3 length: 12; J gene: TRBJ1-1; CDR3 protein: CSVQGMGTEAFF
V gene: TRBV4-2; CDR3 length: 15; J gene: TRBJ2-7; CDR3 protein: CASSLSWTGAYEQYF
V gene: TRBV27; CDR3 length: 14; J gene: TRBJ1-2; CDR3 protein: CASRAGQADYGYTF
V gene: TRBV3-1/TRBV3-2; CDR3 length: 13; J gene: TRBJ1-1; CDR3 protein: CASSLQGGTEAFF
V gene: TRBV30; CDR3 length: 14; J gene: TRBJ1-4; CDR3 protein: CAWNTQATNEKLFF
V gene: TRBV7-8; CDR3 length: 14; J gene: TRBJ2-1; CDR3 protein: CASSLKRTWNEQFF
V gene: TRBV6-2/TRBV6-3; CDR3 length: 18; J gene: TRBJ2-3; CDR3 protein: CASSYGLAGGPSTDTQYF
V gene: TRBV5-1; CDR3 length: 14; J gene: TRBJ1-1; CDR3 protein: CASSSTALRTEAFF
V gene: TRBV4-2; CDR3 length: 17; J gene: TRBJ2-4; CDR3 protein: CASSQELAGGVQNIQYF
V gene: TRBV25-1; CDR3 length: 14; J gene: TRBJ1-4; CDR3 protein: CASSESVGGGKLFF
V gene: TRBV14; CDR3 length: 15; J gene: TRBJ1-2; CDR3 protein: CASSQGKGAVYGYTF
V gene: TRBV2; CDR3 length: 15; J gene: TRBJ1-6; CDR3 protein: CASHTGPGYNSPLHF
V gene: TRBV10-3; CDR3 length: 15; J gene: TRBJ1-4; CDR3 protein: CAISPDRAGNEKLFF
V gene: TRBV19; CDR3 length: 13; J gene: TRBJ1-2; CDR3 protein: CASSGEQGYGYTF
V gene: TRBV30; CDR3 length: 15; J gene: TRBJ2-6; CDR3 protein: CAWSVAPYGANVLTF
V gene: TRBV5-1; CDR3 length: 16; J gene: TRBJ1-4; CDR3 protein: CASSPGTGAGNEKLFF
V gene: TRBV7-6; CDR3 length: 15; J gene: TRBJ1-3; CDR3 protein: CASSNGTASGNTIYF
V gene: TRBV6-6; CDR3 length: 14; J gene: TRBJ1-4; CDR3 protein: CASSYSRQNEKLFF
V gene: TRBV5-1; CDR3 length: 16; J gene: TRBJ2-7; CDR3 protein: CASSPVPDRVRGEQYF
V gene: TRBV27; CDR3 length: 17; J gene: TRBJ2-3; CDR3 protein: CASSLLGGAVLSDTQYF
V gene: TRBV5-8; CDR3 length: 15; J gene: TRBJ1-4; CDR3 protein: CASSDWSATNEKLFF
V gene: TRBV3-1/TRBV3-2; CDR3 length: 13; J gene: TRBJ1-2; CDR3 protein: CASSQGQGVGYTF
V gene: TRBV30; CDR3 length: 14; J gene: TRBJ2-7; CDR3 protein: CAWSKVEKTYEQYF
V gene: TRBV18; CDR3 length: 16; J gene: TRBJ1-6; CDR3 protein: CASSPIPGSYNSPLHF
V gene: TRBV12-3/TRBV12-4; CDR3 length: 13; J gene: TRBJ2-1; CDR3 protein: CASRDTAYNEQFF
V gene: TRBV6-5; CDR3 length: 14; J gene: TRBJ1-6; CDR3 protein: CASTEGINNSPLHF
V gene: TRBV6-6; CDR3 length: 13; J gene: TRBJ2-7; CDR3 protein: CASSSPGGYEQYF
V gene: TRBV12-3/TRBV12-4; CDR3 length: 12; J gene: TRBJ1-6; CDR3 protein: CASTSQGGPLHF
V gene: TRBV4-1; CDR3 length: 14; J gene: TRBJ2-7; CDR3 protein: CASSQPGQGYEQYF
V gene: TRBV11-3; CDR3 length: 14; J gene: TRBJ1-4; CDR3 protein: CASSSDRRGEKLFF
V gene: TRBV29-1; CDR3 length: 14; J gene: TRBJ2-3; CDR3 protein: CSALPELITDTQYF
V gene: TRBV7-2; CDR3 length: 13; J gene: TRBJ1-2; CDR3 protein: CASSLTRQDGYTF
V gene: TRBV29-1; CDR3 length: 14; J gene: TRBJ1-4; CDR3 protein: CSARDHATNEKLFF
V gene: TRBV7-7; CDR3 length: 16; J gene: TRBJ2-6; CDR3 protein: CASSRGTGVGANVLTF
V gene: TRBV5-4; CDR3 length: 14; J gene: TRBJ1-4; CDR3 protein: CASSPDRGYEKLFF
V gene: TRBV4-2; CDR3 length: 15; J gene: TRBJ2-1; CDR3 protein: CASSQVGAHYNEQFF
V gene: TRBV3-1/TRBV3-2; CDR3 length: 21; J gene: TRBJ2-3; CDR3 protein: CASSQEIPGTSGGAVPDTQYF
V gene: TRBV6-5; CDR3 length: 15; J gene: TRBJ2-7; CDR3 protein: CASSFGTGGNYEQYF
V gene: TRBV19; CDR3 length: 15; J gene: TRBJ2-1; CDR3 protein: CASRKRGNTYNEQFF
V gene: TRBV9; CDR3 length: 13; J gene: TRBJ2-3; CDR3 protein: CASSTGTNPTQYF